The next 13 T cell receptor beta chains were all read from a single sample in a study of T cell responses to AZD1222 COVID-19 vaccine. The protocol was immunoSEQ multiplex PCR, while the TCRdb copy is restricted to in-frame clones and leaves out a portion. The sample lists approximately 100,000 clones; approximately 92% were seen once. The sample consisted of peripheral blood, taken on day 0 of AZD1222 vaccination. The receptors stem from an adult in good health.

V usage is TRBV27 and J usage is TRBJ2-1; D gene ambiguous. Deletions cut 0 bases from V and 5 bases from J, with 11 bases between. The CDR3 totals 15 residues. Germline values: CDR1 MNHEY, CDR2 SMNVEV (reference sequence). CDR3 in amino acids: CASSLSRSPHNEQFF. The CDR3 bases are TGTGCCAGCAGTTTATCGAGGTCGCCACACAATGAGCAGTTCTTC.

The V gene is TRBV27, the J gene TRBJ1-5; the D is unclear. This CDR3 contains 15 residues. V lost 1 base to trimming and J lost 2 bases, with 9 bases between them. Germline-derived CDR1 and CDR2 are MNHEY and SMNVEV (reference sequence). The CDR3 spells CASSLYPPGNQPQHF. The CDR3 DNA reads as TGTGCCAGCAGTTTATATCCGCCCGGCAATCAGCCCCAGCATTTT.

This chain links TRBV6-6 with TRBJ2-7; TRBD1 is a possible D gene (5 bases). The CDR3 spans 15 residues. V dropped 0 bases and J dropped 6 bases, with 15 bases sitting between them. Germline V gene sequence: CDR1 MNHNY, CDR2 SVGAGI (reference sequence). This chain's CDR3 is CASSYSQGLTGEQYF. DNA for the CDR3: TGTGCCAGCAGTTACTCTCAGGGTCTAACCGGCGAGCAGTACTTC.

The J gene is TRBJ1-1, the V gene TRBV7-9, with TRBD1 as a possible D gene (5 bases). This CDR3 has 12 amino acids. Germline CDR1 reads SEHNR; CDR2 reads FQNEAQ (reference sequence). The germline V and J ends were trimmed by 2 bases and 10 bases, with 11 bases remaining between them. Here the CDR3 DNA reads TGTGCCAGCAGCTTACCGACGGGGGGAGCTTTCTTT. Its protein product is CASSLPTGGAFF.

The chain has TRBV7-2 and TRBJ2-7; no definite D call. V shed 1 base and J shed 3 bases, with 4 bases lying between them. CDR1 SGHTA and CDR2 FQGNSA come from the germline V gene. The CDR3 is made up of 12 amino acids. The DNA for the CDR3 is TGTGCCAGCAGCTTAGATTTCTACGAGCAGTACTTC. This codes for CASSLDFYEQYF.

The rearrangement links TRBV11-2 to TRBJ1-1, with D unresolved. The CDR3 spans 14 residues. CDR1 and CDR2 (germline): SGHAT, FQNNGV. V shed 0 bases and J shed 6 bases, with 11 bases lying between them. CDR3 coding DNA: TGTGCCAGCAGCTTAGAGGCCCGTTCCGCTGAAGCTTTCTTT. It translates to CASSLEARSAEAFF.

The chain uses TRBV7-9 and TRBJ1-6, with D uncertain. This CDR3 comprises 13 residues. The germline CDR1 and CDR2 sequences are SEHNR and FQNEAQ (reference sequence). V was shortened by 8 bases and J by 7 bases, with 12 bases between the two germline ends. The CDR3 nucleotides are TGTGCCAGCGGGCAGGCAAGAAATTCACCCCTCCACTTT. This translates into CASGQARNSPLHF.

The genes are TRBV5-1 and TRBJ2-5, with TRBD1 identical over 9 bases. The CDR3 consists of 16 residues. CDR1 and CDR2 from the germline V gene are SGHRS and YFSETQ. J was trimmed by 5 bases and V by 4 bases; bases with no gene match: 12. Written as DNA, the CDR3 is TGCGCCAGCAGCCGCTTGATTACAGGGGGCGGGGAGACCCAGTACTTC. This encodes CASSRLITGGGETQYF.

This CDR3 is CASSLAGGLLEQFF. The CDR3 bases are TGTGCCAGCAGTTTAGCGGGAGGTTTGCTTGAGCAGTTCTTC. V gene TRBV27 combines with J gene TRBJ2-1; 8 nucleotides match TRBD2. The CDR3 is made up of 14 amino acids. Germline trimming cut 2 bases from V and 9 bases from J; bases unmatched to any gene: 6. Germline CDR1 is MNHEY and CDR2 is SMNVEV (reference sequence).

The rearrangement uses TRBV7-3 and TRBJ2-3, with D possibly TRBD1 on 6 matching bases. The CDR3 extends over 14 amino acids. Deletions cut 1 base from V and 5 bases from J, with 10 bases between. CDR1 is SGHTA and CDR2 is FQGTGA in the germline V gene. The CDR3 loop is CASSLSGGGDTQYF. CDR3 DNA sequence: TGTGCCAGCAGCTTAAGTGGGGGCGGAGATACGCAGTATTTT.

The chain combines TRBV2 with TRBJ2-5; D might be TRBD1 (6 bases). The germline gives CDR1 SNHLY, CDR2 FYNNEI. The ends were cut back, 5 bases at V and 1 base at J, with 14 bases in the middle. CDR3 size: 15 residues. The CDR3 nucleotides are TGTGCCAGCAGTACCACCGGGACAACCCAAGAGACCCAGTACTTC. This encodes CASSTTGTTQETQYF.

In this sample, this clone turned up once. The chain is built from TRBV27 and TRBJ1-6, with unresolved D. Trimming left V 6 bases short and J 0 bases short, with 9 bases between. CDR1 MNHEY and CDR2 SMNVEV come from the germline V gene (reference sequence). This CDR3 has 15 amino acids. CDR3 loop: CASRPVSSYNSPLHF. The DNA for the CDR3 is TGTGCCAGCAGACCAGTGAGCTCCTATAATTCACCCCTCCACTTT.

V is TRBV9 and J is TRBJ1-5; a weak D match, TRBD1 (6 bases). CDR3 size: 13 residues. Trimming stripped 5 bases from V and 4 bases from J, with 10 bases between. Looked up from germline, CDR1 is SGDLS and CDR2 is YYNGEE. CDR3 residues: CASSEGGNQPQHF. DNA for the CDR3: TGTGCCAGCAGTGAGGGGGGAAATCAGCCCCAGCATTTT.